This TCR beta chain was retrieved from a study of blood T cells in healthy people across ages. As for this clonotype: The antigen remains undetermined. Since a much larger clone is just one base distant, this may be a read error.

Sample donors were healthy Caucasian individuals that came from Russia, aged 6 to 90. Each sample yielded at least 6 million isolated PBMCs. General study findings and limits: Both naive CD4+ cell counts and diversity were greater in long-lived donors than in aged donors.

Per the germline V gene, CDR1 is MDHEN and CDR2 is SYDVKM. The CDR3 consists of 14 residues. The V end lost 6 bases, the J end lost 2 bases, and 11 bases lay between the germline ends. Then a second PCR, running roughly 7 to 11 cycles, was carried out with a sample-barcoded 5' primer and a J-beta primer mix. Each single sample gave us at least 3 million CDR3-containing paired-end reads. TCRdb reprocessed the 5' RACE reads with MiXCR, giving one entry per CDR3 protein. This table holds some 640,000 distinct CDR3 sequences, less than 35% found once. The TCR originated in an elderly woman in good health. The chain uses TRBV28 and TRBJ1-5; possibly TRBD1 for D (6 bases). The sequenced sample consisted of blood. CDR3 in amino acids: CASRRGGGNQPQHF. The CDR3 DNA reads as TGTGCCAGCAGGCGAGGGGGAGGCAATCAGCCCCAGCATTTT.